A selection of T cell receptor beta chains follows, all from one sample in a study of OX40 agonist ivuxolimab in advanced cancers. Sequencing used immunoSEQ multiplex PCR; TCRdb keeps in-frame clones, though not all of them. The data contain about 68,000 clones, 85% to 90% of them singletons. This specimen consisted of CD4+ or CD8+ T cells sorted from blood, obtained in a trial of the OX40 agonist ivuxolimab. These receptors originate from an adult with an advanced solid tumor such as melanoma, head and neck, liver or kidney cancer. CDR3s include the opening cysteine and the closing phenylalanine or tryptophan. Each record gives: D gene, J gene, V gene, clone size, CDR3 DNA, CDR3 protein. A D gene is named only where the DNA matches it firmly. Where a row states a size, it is once, few, many or the class of an expanded clone; other rows omit it.

>TRBD1|TRBJ1-5|TRBV6-6|.
TGTGCCAGCAGTTACTCGACAGGGGGCCGGAATCAGCCCCAGCATTTT
CASSYSTGGRNQPQHF
>.|TRBJ2-1|TRBV7-6|.
TGTGCCAGCAGCTTAAAGCGTGAGCAGTTCTTC
CASSLKREQFF
>TRBD1|TRBJ2-1|TRBV18|.
TGTGCCAGCTCAAAGACAGGGGACCTCAATGAGCAGTTCTTC
CASSKTGDLNEQFF
>.|TRBJ2-6|TRBV19|.
TGTGCCACCCGACAGGCCGGGGCCAACGTCCTGACTTTC
CATRQAGANVLTF
>.|TRBJ2-6|TRBV7-9|few
TGTGCCAGCAGCTTAGTAGGAGGTTCTGGGGCCAACGTCCTGACTTTC
CASSLVGGSGANVLTF
>.|TRBJ1-1|TRBV7-2|.
TGTGCCAGCAGCTTAGGTGGGCTGAACACTGAAGCTTTCTTT
CASSLGGLNTEAFF
>TRBD1|TRBJ1-1|TRBV7-9|.
TGTGCCAGCAGCTTAACAGGGGGCAAGACTGAAGCTTTCTTT
CASSLTGGKTEAFF
>TRBD1|TRBJ2-1|TRBV6-5|.
TGTGCCAGCACCACGCAGCAGACAGGGATTGGTGAGCAGTTCTTC
CASTTQQTGIGEQFF
>.|TRBJ2-3|TRBV4-3|.
TGCGCCAGCAGCCAAGGAACTAGATTCACAGATACGCAGTATTTT
CASSQGTRFTDTQYF
>TRBD1|TRBJ1-2|TRBV19|.
TGTGCCAGTAGCCCGGGACAGGGGTTCCATGGCTACACCTTC
CASSPGQGFHGYTF
>TRBD1|TRBJ2-7|TRBV12-5|.
TGTGCTAGTGGTCTCAACCTCGGACAGGGGGCTTTCTACGAGCAGTACTTC
CASGLNLGQGAFYEQYF
>.|TRBJ2-5|TRBV7-2|.
TGTGCCAGCAGCTTAAAAGGGACTGAGCAAGAGACCCAGTACTTC
CASSLKGTEQETQYF
>TRBD1|TRBJ1-6|TRBV6-5|.
TGTGCCAGCAGCCGGGACAGGGGGAATTCACCCCTCCACTTT
CASSRDRGNSPLHF
>.|TRBJ2-1|TRBV19|.
TGTGCCAGTAACATGGACTTGTACAATGAGCAGTTCTTC
CASNMDLYNEQFF
>.|TRBJ2-5|TRBV7-2|once
TGTGCCAGCAGCCCGGGGAAGGCGCAAGAGACCCAGTACTTC
CASSPGKAQETQYF
>.|TRBJ2-7|TRBV5-1|.
TGCGCCAGCAGCTTGGCATTTCCTGGCTCCTACGAGCAGTACTTC
CASSLAFPGSYEQYF
>TRBD1|TRBJ2-5|TRBV5-1|.
TGCGCCAGCAGCTTGGGGACAGGGGTCGAGACCCAGTACTTC
CASSLGTGVETQYF
>TRBD2|TRBJ2-1|TRBV5-1|.
TGCGCCAGCAGCGCTCAGGCTAGCGGGGTGAATGAGCAGTTCTTC
CASSAQASGVNEQFF
>TRBD1|TRBJ2-3|TRBV7-9|.
TGTGCCAGCAGCTCCGGACAGGGAAGAGGGGATACGCAGTATTTT
CASSSGQGRGDTQYF
>TRBD1|TRBJ2-7|TRBV7-9|.
TGTGCCAGCAGCTTCGGGACAGGGGCCTACGAGCAGTACTTC
CASSFGTGAYEQYF
>.|TRBJ1-4|TRBV7-9|.
TGTGCCACCCGTTCGGTGGGCCGGGTCGAAAAACTGTTTTTT
CATRSVGRVEKLFF
>TRBD1|TRBJ1-5|TRBV7-2|.
TGTGCCAGCAAACAGGGGGCCGGGCAGCCCCAGCATTTT
CASKQGAGQPQHF
>.|TRBJ2-7|TRBV9|few
TGTGCCAGCAGCTCGGGGGGGACAGGGTTATACGAGCAGTACTTC
CASSSGGTGLYEQYF
>.|TRBJ1-5|TRBV14|.
TGTGCCAGCAGCCAACGGAGTGATCAGCCCCAGCATTTT
CASSQRSDQPQHF
>.|TRBJ2-5|TRBV4-3|once
TGCGCCAGCAGCCAAGGGAATTCGGGGGCCGCATTGGGGGCCCAGTACTTC
CASSQGNSGAALGAQYF
>TRBD1|TRBJ1-2|TRBV14|.
TGTGCCAGCAGCCAGAAAGACAGGGGGTATGGCTACACCTTC
CASSQKDRGYGYTF
>.|TRBJ2-3|TRBV9|.
TGTGCCAGCAGCCCCTCGGGGGATACGCAGTATTTT
CASSPSGDTQYF
>.|TRBJ1-5|TRBV6-6|.
TGTGCCAGCAGTTACCTCACGGCCGGCGATAATCAGCCCCAGCATTTT
CASSYLTAGDNQPQHF
>TRBD1|TRBJ1-1|TRBV5-1|.
TGCGCCAGCAGCCTAGGGACAGGGGCGTGGGACACTGAAGCTTTCTTT
CASSLGTGAWDTEAFF
>.|TRBJ1-2|TRBV6-6|once
TGTGCCAGCAGTCAAAGTGGGGGAACAGGGTATGGCTACACCTTC
CASSQSGGTGYGYTF
>.|TRBJ1-1|TRBV2|.
TGTGCCAGCAGGGAGCGGTCTTCTGAAGCTTTCTTT
CASRERSSEAFF
>.|TRBJ1-2|TRBV5-1|.
TGCGCCAGCAGCTTGGAAGGGGCAGTCTACGCATGGGGCTACACCTTC
CASSLEGAVYAWGYTF
>.|TRBJ1-1|TRBV5-1|.
TGCGCCAGCAGCCAATTATTGGGGAACACTGAAGCTTTCTTT
CASSQLLGNTEAFF
>.|TRBJ1-1|TRBV7-9|.
TGTGCCAGCAGCTTTATAAATGTCGGAGACACAGAAGCTTTCTTT
CASSFINVGDTEAFF
>TRBD1|TRBJ1-6|TRBV27|.
TGTGCCAGCAGTCCAGGGACAGGTGTTAGCTCCTATAATTCACCCCTCCACTTT
CASSPGTGVSSYNSPLHF
>.|TRBJ2-1|TRBV27|.
TGTGCCAGCAGTTTATTCGGTGGCTCCTACAATGAGCAGTTCTTC
CASSLFGGSYNEQFF
>.|TRBJ1-4|TRBV5-1|.
TGCGCCAGCAGGAACGGGGTCTTCGCGGGTAATGAAAAACTGTTTTTT
CASRNGVFAGNEKLFF
>.|TRBJ1-1|TRBV18|.
TGTGCCAGCTCACCCCTTCGGGTGGAGAACACTGAAGCTTTCTTT
CASSPLRVENTEAFF
>TRBD2|TRBJ2-3|TRBV4-3|.
TGCGCCAGCAGCCGAAAGTGGTGGGCTAGCGGGGGGGCCGTTATAGATACGCAGTATTTT
CASSRKWWASGGAVIDTQYF
>.|TRBJ2-5|TRBV11-2|.
TGTGCCAGCAGTATTACAGGGAAAGAGACCCAGTACTTC
CASSITGKETQYF
>.|TRBJ1-1|TRBV5-1|.
TGCGCCAGCAGCCCGAGACGGGATCTGAACACTGAAGCTTTCTTT
CASSPRRDLNTEAFF
>TRBD1|TRBJ2-7|TRBV11-3|.
TGTGCCAGCAGCTTAGGAGGACAGGGGTCCTACGAGCAGTACTTC
CASSLGGQGSYEQYF
>TRBD2|TRBJ2-3|TRBV7-2|once
TGTGCCAGCAGCTTTAGCGGGGGGAACGCAGATACGCAGTATTTT
CASSFSGGNADTQYF
>.|TRBJ2-4|TRBV5-5|.
TGTGCCAGCAGCTCTAGACATTTAGCCAAAAACATTCAGTACTTC
CASSSRHLAKNIQYF
>.|TRBJ1-5|TRBV7-8|.
TGTGCCAGCAGCTTATTCGGGCGTAGCAATCAGCCCCAGCATTTT
CASSLFGRSNQPQHF
>.|TRBJ1-3|TRBV5-4|.
TGTGCCAGCAGCCCGGGACGGGGGAGCTCTGGAAACACCATATATTTT
CASSPGRGSSGNTIYF
>.|TRBJ1-2|TRBV29-1|few
TGCAGCGTTGATACCGTGACCCTCTATGGCTACACCTTC
CSVDTVTLYGYTF
>.|TRBJ2-7|TRBV15|.
TGTGCCACCAGCAGGCTTTTTGGGGGGCAGATCTCCTACGAGCAGTACTTC
CATSRLFGGQISYEQYF